This T cell receptor beta chain appears in the sequencing data of a study of early T cells in non-severe SARS-CoV-2 infection. CDR3 length equals 15 residues. V dropped 6 bases and J dropped 0 bases, with 10 bases sitting between them. Germline V gene data show CDR1 as SGHRS and CDR2 as YFSETQ. This clonotype was counted ten times or more. Individual cDNA molecules were tagged with unique molecular identifiers. MiXCR, applied by TCRdb to the 5' RACE reads, yields one record per CDR3 protein. The table has about 110,000 distinct CDR3 sequences, over 9.5% seen once. The chain links TRBV5-1 to TRBJ2-6, with D possibly being TRBD1 (5 bases). The TCR was taken from an adult who was a healthcare worker with PCR-confirmed SARS-CoV-2 infection or an uninfected control (not recorded which). Sequenced here: whole blood, sampled at baseline. CDR3 sequence (DNA): TGCGCCAGCACCTGGCAGGGCTCTGGGGCCAACGTCCTGACTTTC. It is translated as CASTWQGSGANVLTF.